What follows are 26 T cell receptor beta chains derived from one specimen sequenced in a study of T-cell reconstitution after alpha-beta-depleted transplantation in children (dated by TCRdb to 2016 to 2017). According to the study, the label for this sample's treatment or condition signals: allogeneic hematopoietic cell transplantation with graft depleted of TCRalphabeta T cells and CD19 B cells. Libraries came from PCR. The sample was run on an Illumina HiSeq 2500. TCR library preparation used molecular barcoding, with unique molecular identifiers applied to normalize quantification of the TCRbeta repertoire. TCRdb reworked the public reads: Q25 trimming with fastp, MiXCR clone assembly, productive beta chains retained. Here each entry gathers all rows of one CDR3 protein and keeps the most common genes and DNA. This sample has about 830,000 distinct CDR3 sequences in its table, and approximately 15% of those were observed once. The top ten constitute around 5.3% of the sample.

The sequences come from PBMCs, mostly from graft donor cells, collected 360 days after TCRalphabeta/CD19-depleted stem cell transplant. The source is a male patient between 10 and 17 years old who had a stem cell transplant for acute lymphoblastic leukemia, so the T cells may come from the graft donor.

J is TRBJ1-1 and V is TRBV7-3; D may be TRBD1 (5 bases). The CDR3 length is 15 residues. The V end lost 0 bases, the J end lost 3 bases, and 11 bases lay between the germline ends. Germline loops: CDR1 SGHTA, CDR2 FQGTGA. The CDR3 bases are TGTGCCAGCAGCTTAACAGGGTTGGGGGACACTGAAGCTTTCTTT. Residues: CASSLTGLGDTEAFF.

This clonotype was seen more than once but under ten times. The genes are TRBV5-1 and TRBJ2-3, with 7 bases aligning to TRBD2. Germline-derived CDR1 and CDR2 are SGHRS and YFSETQ. V lost 4 bases and J lost 4; bases outside the gene matches: 12. CDR3 length: 16 amino acids. CDR3 sequence reads: CASSVPVAGEADTQYF. The CDR3 nucleotides are TGCGCCAGCAGCGTCCCTGTGGCGGGAGAAGCAGATACGCAGTATTTT. Together with reference TRBV5-1 and TRBJ2-3, the CDR3 gives the full variable domain: KAGVTQTPRYLIKTRGQQVTLSCSPISGHRSVSWYQQTPGQGLQFLFEYFSETQRNKGNFPGRFSGRQFSNSRSEMNVSTLELGDSALYLCASSVPVAGEADTQYFGPGTRLTVL.

The sample holds a few counts of this clonotype. The genes are TRBV11-2 and TRBJ2-7; D not resolved. V lost 2 bases and J 2 bases, leaving 10 bases between the germline ends. The CDR3 contains 14 residues. Germline lookup yields CDR1 SGHAT and CDR2 FQNNGV. The CDR3 DNA reads TGTGCCAGCAGCTTATCCCCGGACCCCTACGAGCAGTACTTC. It specifies CASSLSPDPYEQYF. Looking up the rest from reference TRBV11-2 and TRBJ2-7 gives the full variable domain: EAGVAQSPRYKIIEKRQSVAFWCNPISGHATLYWYQQILGQGPKLLIQFQNNGVVDDSQLPKDRFSAERLKGVDSTLKIQPAKLEDSAVYLCASSLSPDPYEQYFGPGTRLTVT.

This clonotype was detected only a few times. The chain joins TRBV7-2 to TRBJ1-3; TRBD1 might be the D (5 bases). CDR3 size: 14 residues. Germline CDR1 reads SGHTA; CDR2 reads FQGNSA. V gave up 0 bases and J gave up 8 bases, with 11 bases separating them. As DNA, the CDR3 is TGTGCCAGCAGCTTAGCCCCAGGGTGGGACACCATATATTTT. Translating gives CASSLAPGWDTIYF. Drawing the rest from reference TRBV7-2 and TRBJ1-3, the complete variable domain is GAGVSQSPSNKVTEKGKDVELRCDPISGHTALYWYRQSLGQGLEFLIYFQGNSAPDKSGLPSDRFSAERTGGSVSTLTIQRTQQEDSAVYLCASSLAPGWDTIYFGEGSWLTVV.

To note about this clonotype: The junction departs from germline at one end; a sequencing error may be responsible. V gene TRBV7-9 combines with J gene TRBJ2-7; TRBD2 is a possible D gene (5 bases). Germline values: CDR1 SEHNR, CDR2 FQNEAQ (reference sequence). This CDR3 is built from 14 residues. The CDR3: CASSLALGGIEQYF. In DNA form, the CDR3 reads TGTGCCAGCAGCCTAGCCCTTGGAGGAATCGAGCAGTACTTC.

This clonotype was picked up many times. The rearrangement joins TRBV12-3 or TRBV12-4 to TRBJ1-4, with TRBD1 matching 7 bases. There are 15 residues in the CDR3. With V trimmed by 6 bases and J by 10 bases, 14 bases remained unmatched. The CDR3 here is CASSPGTAGGGKLFF. The DNA for the CDR3 is TGTGCCAGCAGCCCAGGGACAGCCGGTGGTGGAAAACTGTTTTTT.

The V and J genes are TRBV24-1 and TRBJ1-1; 7 bases are shared with TRBD1. Germline V gene lookup returns CDR1 KGHDR and CDR2 SFDVKD. The CDR3 extends over 17 amino acids. Germline trimming cut 4 bases from V and 11 bases from J; bases unmatched to any gene: 21. The DNA of the CDR3 is TGTGCCACCAGTGAACCCCGAAAGGTGAGGACAGGCGAGGGGGCTTTCTTT. It yields the protein CATSEPRKVRTGEGAFF.

This chain joins TRBV6-1 and TRBJ2-2; 10 bases fit TRBD2. Looked up from germline, CDR1 is MNHNS and CDR2 is SASEGT. This CDR3 has 17 residues. The ends lost 6 bases at V and 0 bases at J; junction bases unmatched: 7. CDR3 sequence: CASSRLAGYTNTGELFF. Written as DNA, the CDR3 is TGTGCCAGCAGCCGACTAGCGGGCTACACGAACACCGGGGAGCTGTTTTTT.

This clonotype turned up a few times. V is TRBV20-1 and J is TRBJ2-1; unclear D gene. CDR1 is DFQATT and CDR2 is SNEGSKA in the germline V gene (reference sequence). V lost 1 base and J 3 bases, leaving 10 bases between the germline ends. The CDR3 is 14 amino acids. In nucleotides, the CDR3 is TGCAGTGCTAGAGTGGGCGGCAGCTACAATGAGCAGTTCTTC. Translation: CSARVGGSYNEQFF.

This clonotype was seen a handful of times. The J gene is TRBJ1-5, the V gene TRBV29-1; 9 nucleotides align to TRBD1. CDR3 length equals 16 residues. Germline V gene sequence: CDR1 SQVTM, CDR2 ANQGSEA. V was pared by 5 bases and J by 0 bases, with 8 bases of the junction left unmatched. CDR3 residues: CSVLSGTGPSNQPQHF. DNA for the CDR3: TGCAGCGTTTTGTCCGGGACAGGGCCTAGCAATCAGCCCCAGCATTTT.

This chain links TRBV11-1 with TRBJ2-3; 9 bases fit TRBD1. V shed 4 bases and J 2 bases; nucleotides not matched to a gene: 13. Germline V lookup: CDR1 SGHAT, CDR2 FQDESV (reference sequence). The CDR3 spans 18 residues. CDR3 residues: CASSSRTAGQGPTDTQYF. For the CDR3, the DNA is TGTGCCAGCAGCTCCCGAACTGCGGGACAGGGCCCCACAGATACGCAGTATTTT.

V and J are TRBV7-9 and TRBJ2-5; D unresolved. The V gene's germline CDR1 is SEHNR and CDR2 FQNEAQ (reference sequence). Between the trimmed V and J ends, which lost 6 bases and 2 bases, there was a span of 16 bases. The CDR3 spans 15 residues. CDR3 bases: TGTGCCAGCAGGCGTAAGGCTGCTGATCAAGAGACCCAGTACTTC. It codes for CASRRKAADQETQYF. The entire variable domain, with the rest obtained from reference TRBV7-9 and TRBJ2-5, is as follows: DTGVSQNPRHKITKRGQNVTFRCDPISEHNRLYWYRQTLGQGPEFLTYFQNEAQLEKSRLLSDRFSAERPKGSFSTLEIQRTEQGDSAMYLCASRRKAADQETQYFGPGTRLLVL.

This clonotype was recorded a few times. The V call is TRBV28, the J call TRBJ2-2; 9 bases are a match to TRBD2. Germline V CDR1 and CDR2: MDHEN, SYDVKM. V lost 5 bases, J lost 3 bases, and 4 bases stayed unmatched. This CDR3 has 15 amino acids. CDR3 in amino acids: CASSAQREDTGELFF. CDR3 DNA sequence: TGTGCCAGCAGTGCTCAGCGGGAGGACACCGGGGAGCTGTTTTTT.

The table lists this clonotype with a few counts. The CDR3 loop reads CSHPTEPHGYTF. The CDR3 DNA reads as TGCAGCCACCCAACGGAGCCCCATGGCTACACCTTC. The chain is built from TRBV29-1 and TRBJ1-2; D remains unclear. Trimming pared 8 bases from V and 6 bases from J, leaving 16 bases between. There are 12 residues in the CDR3. From germline, CDR1 is SQVTM and CDR2 ANQGSEA.

This clonotype was counted between two and nine times. CDR3 region: CASSLGRLAGANEQYF. CDR3 sequence (DNA): TGTGCCAGCAGCTTAGGGCGTCTAGCGGGAGCAAACGAGCAGTACTTC. This chain connects TRBV11-2 to TRBJ2-7, with TRBD2 matching over 10 bases. In germline, CDR1 is SGHAT, CDR2 FQNNGV. The CDR3 has 16 residues. V lost 1 base, J lost 5 bases, and 8 bases stayed unmatched.

CDR3 sequence reads: CASSYGTSGSINEQFF. The CDR3, as DNA: TGTGCCAGCAGCTACGGGACTAGCGGGAGCATCAATGAGCAGTTCTTC. This chain joins TRBV7-6 and TRBJ2-1; 14 bases align to TRBD2. Trimming cost V 4 bases and J 6 bases; bases outside gene matches: 5. Germline V CDR1 and CDR2: SGHVS, FNYEAQ. This CDR3 has 16 amino acids.

This chain links TRBV27 with TRBJ2-1; TRBD2 matches 7 bases. This CDR3 contains 13 residues. From germline, CDR1 is MNHEY and CDR2 SMNVEV (reference sequence). V dropped 4 bases and J dropped 8; count of bases not matched to a gene: 5. CDR3 protein: CASSSLAAHEQFF. The CDR3 bases are TGTGCCAGCAGTTCTCTAGCGGCCCATGAGCAGTTCTTC.

In its sample, this clonotype was seen a few times. V is TRBV5-1 and J is TRBJ2-3; D might be TRBD2 (6 bases). The length of the CDR3 is 16 residues. In germline, CDR1 is SGHRS, CDR2 YFSETQ. Trimming cost V 0 bases and J 2 bases, with 13 bases left between them. The CDR3 DNA sequence: TGCGCCAGCAGCTTGGCCCTGACTAGATTCACAGATACGCAGTATTTT. This encodes CASSLALTRFTDTQYF.

This clonotype has more than one count but fewer than ten. The gene calls are TRBV7-8 and TRBJ2-2; 7 bases match TRBD1. J gave up 6 bases and V 2 bases, and 9 bases lay outside the gene matches. The length of the CDR3 is 16 residues. Germline assignment: CDR1 SGHVS and CDR2 FQNEAQ. The CDR3 protein is CASSLNPQGWAGELFF. The CDR3 coding sequence is TGTGCCAGCAGCTTAAATCCACAGGGGTGGGCCGGGGAGCTGTTTTTT.

This chain links TRBV5-1 with TRBJ2-3; no clear D gene. Germline assignment: CDR1 SGHRS and CDR2 YFSETQ. V was clipped by 5 bases and J by 2 bases, with 6 bases between them. CDR3 length: 12 amino acids. The CDR3 DNA is TGCGCCAGCAGAGGGTTCACAGATACGCAGTATTTT. This translates into CASRGFTDTQYF.

This chain connects TRBV9 to TRBJ2-7; 10 positions match TRBD2. Germline lookup yields CDR1 SGDLS and CDR2 YYNGEE. The ends lost 4 bases at V and 5 bases at J; junction bases unmatched: 6. CDR3 size: 14 residues. DNA for the CDR3: TGTGCCAGCAGCCGGACTAGCGGAAGGGACGAGCAGTACTTC. Translation gives CASSRTSGRDEQYF.

The table lists this clonotype with many counts. At one end the junction does not follow the germline gene, possibly because of a read error. The chain combines TRBV5-1 with TRBJ2-1; D gene ambiguous. The germline gives CDR1 SGHRS, CDR2 YFSETQ. This CDR3 is built from 12 residues. The CDR3 here is CASSLSDNEQFF. In DNA form, the CDR3 reads TGTGCCAGCAGTTTATCCGACAATGAGCAGTTCTTC.

The sample holds a few counts of this clonotype. The chain employs TRBV20-1 and TRBJ2-1, with 10 nucleotides matching TRBD1. Unmatched junction bases numbered 6, after V lost 5 bases and J lost 2 bases. Germline loops: CDR1 DFQATT, CDR2 SNEGSKA (reference sequence). The CDR3 is made up of 15 amino acids. As DNA, the CDR3 is TGCAGTGCTGGGGCCGGGACAGGGGCCTACAATGAGCAGTTCTTC. Translating it yields CSAGAGTGAYNEQFF.

This clonotype was detected a few times. The chain employs TRBV12-3 or TRBV12-4 and TRBJ2-1; TRBD2 matches 7 bases. This CDR3 contains 17 residues. V lost 6 bases and J lost 0; bases outside the gene matches: 11. Here the CDR3 reads CASSLAAGRTSYNEQFF. As DNA, the CDR3 is TGTGCCAGCAGCCTAGCGGCGGGGAGAACCTCCTACAATGAGCAGTTCTTC.

The V call is TRBV29-1, the J call TRBJ1-1; the D gene is possibly TRBD1 (6 bases). Germline V lookup: CDR1 SQVTM, CDR2 ANQGSEA. The CDR3 consists of 13 residues. V lost 3 bases to trimming and J lost 3 bases, with 11 bases between them. This CDR3 reads CSVDRGAYTEAFF. In DNA, the CDR3 is TGCAGCGTTGATAGGGGGGCATACACTGAAGCTTTCTTT.

V is TRBV12-3 or TRBV12-4 and J is TRBJ2-2; TRBD1 matches at 9 bases. The CDR3 contains 14 residues. The trim removed 9 bases at V and 2 bases at J, leaving 4 bases unmatched. In DNA, the CDR3 is TGTGCCAGTTGGACAGGGGATAACACCGGGGAGCTGTTTTTT. Translating gives CASWTGDNTGELFF.